Only one count was recorded for the clone carrying this TCR beta chain. Its antigen remains unknown. Generated by immunoSEQ multiplex PCR, the TCRdb table keeps only in-frame clones and is missing some. The sample lists 84,000 or so clones, 80% to 95% occurring once. This entry belongs to a study of graft-versus-host responses after intestinal transplantation. The CDR3 spans 15 residues. V lost 6 bases, J lost 4 bases, and 15 bases lay in between. Germline assignment: CDR1 MNHNY and CDR2 SVGAGI (reference sequence). The material sequenced was unstimulated CD4+ T cells sorted from spleen or lymph node cells, taken before intestinal transplant. The chain recombines TRBV6-6 with TRBJ2-2, with D perhaps TRBD1 (6 bases). The clonotype was recovered from a human donor who received an intestinal transplant. CDR3 sequence reads: CASRIPQGSTGELFF. The CDR3 DNA sequence: TGTGCCAGCAGAATACCACAGGGCTCCACCGGGGAGCTGTTTTTT.